These 16 T cell receptor beta chains came from one sample sequenced in a study of blood T cell repertoires in COVID-19. Sequencing used immunoSEQ multiplex PCR; TCRdb keeps in-frame clones, though not all of them. This table has around 250,000 clones, about four fifths appearing once. Sequences were obtained from peripheral blood. The receptors here all came from a woman under 30 with acute or convalescent COVID-19.

This chain connects TRBV19 to TRBJ2-5; 13 bases align to TRBD2. Germline loops: CDR1 LNHDA, CDR2 SQIVND (reference sequence). The CDR3 runs 17 residues. V trimming: 5 bases; J trimming: 4 bases; junction bases outside the gene matches: 10. The CDR3 spells CASSPRRLAGGRETQYF. The CDR3 nucleotides are TGTGCCAGTAGTCCGAGAAGACTAGCGGGAGGCCGAGAGACCCAGTACTTC.

The rearrangement joins TRBV5-1 to TRBJ2-3; possible D gene TRBD2, 6 bases. This CDR3 region has 16 residues. Germline V gene sequence: CDR1 SGHRS, CDR2 YFSETQ. Trimming removed 0 bases at V and 3 bases at J, with 14 bases between. The CDR3 is CASSLGRVRGTDTQYF. CDR3 DNA: TGCGCCAGCAGCTTGGGGAGAGTGCGGGGAACAGATACGCAGTATTTT.

This clone was picked up one time. The chain combines TRBV7-6 with TRBJ2-7; 14 bases fit TRBD2. The CDR3 sequence is 18 residues long. Germline trimming cut 2 bases from V and 4 bases from J; bases unmatched to any gene: 10. CDR1 SGHVS and CDR2 FNYEAQ come from the germline V gene. The CDR3 sequence: CASSLYPPGTSGSYEQYF. CDR3 DNA sequence: TGTGCCAGCAGCTTATACCCTCCCGGGACTAGCGGGAGTTACGAGCAGTACTTC.

V is TRBV5-1 and J is TRBJ2-2; tentatively, D is TRBD1 (5 bases). This CDR3 is 15 amino acids long. V dropped 4 bases and J dropped 3 bases, with 13 bases sitting between them. Germline V gene lookup returns CDR1 SGHRS and CDR2 YFSETQ. The CDR3 bases are TGCGCCAGCAGCCCGACCTTGGGGCACACCGGGGAGCTGTTTTTT. Its protein is CASSPTLGHTGELFF.

This rearrangement joins TRBV6-5 to TRBJ2-2; D possibly corresponds to TRBD1 (6 bases). CDR3 size: 14 residues. Trimming took off 6 bases at V and 5 bases at J, with 13 bases between the two ends. Looked up from germline, CDR1 is MNHEY and CDR2 is SVGAGI. The CDR3, as DNA: TGTGCCAGCAGACACAGGGTTGAAACCGGGGAGCTGTTTTTT. Protein: CASRHRVETGELFF.

The J gene is TRBJ2-6, the V gene TRBV28, with a possible D match to TRBD1 (5 bases). The CDR3 is 15 residues long. Germline values: CDR1 MDHEN, CDR2 SYDVKM. Trimming cost V 3 bases and J 3 bases, with 9 bases left between them. CDR3: CASSFQGNGANVLTF. The CDR3 DNA reads TGTGCCAGCAGTTTTCAGGGTAATGGGGCCAACGTCCTGACTTTC.

The chain joins TRBV7-2 to TRBJ1-2; possible D gene TRBD1, 6 bases. The CDR3 length is 13 residues. Trimming pared 5 bases from V and 3 bases from J, leaving 10 bases between. Germline CDR1 and CDR2: SGHTA and FQGNSA. The DNA of the CDR3 is TGTGCCAGCAGCCCAGGACAGCACTATGGCTACACCTTC. Its protein is CASSPGQHYGYTF. Based on the CDR3 plus reference TRBV7-2 and TRBJ1-2, the full variable domain is GAGVSQSPSNKVTEKGKDVELRCDPISGHTALYWYRQSLGQGLEFLIYFQGNSAPDKSGLPSDRFSAERTGGSVSTLTIQRTQQEDSAVYLCASSPGQHYGYTFGSGTRLTVV.

V usage is TRBV27 and J usage is TRBJ1-2, with 8 bases lining up with TRBD1. The ends lost 6 bases at V and 5 bases at J; junction bases unmatched: 5. This CDR3 region has 13 residues. Germline assignment: CDR1 MNHEY and CDR2 SMNVEV (reference sequence). The CDR3 reads CASSPGQAYGYTF. CDR3 sequence (DNA): TGTGCCAGCAGCCCGGGACAGGCTTATGGCTACACCTTC.

The CDR3 loop reads CASSQDTRGWNTGELFF. In nucleotides, the CDR3 is TGCGCCAGCAGCCAAGATACCCGCGGATGGAACACCGGGGAGCTGTTTTTT. The chain joins TRBV4-3 to TRBJ2-2, with D hard to call. The V gene lost 0 bases and the J gene lost 1 base, with 12 bases spanning the gap. CDR3 length equals 17 residues. Germline V lookup: CDR1 LGHNA, CDR2 YSLEER.

For this clone: It is unclear where the CDR3 begins or ends on the DNA, so no DNA is shown, and the CDR3 is as TCRdb lists it. This rearrangement joins TRBV19 to TRBJ1-4; the table's D call TRBD1 went unverified against the DNA. Inclusive of both ends, the CDR3 amounts to 18 amino acids. From germline, CDR1 is LNHDA and CDR2 SQIVND (reference sequence). The CDR3 protein is CASTSDRGGGRGREKLFF.

V is TRBV10-2 and J is TRBJ1-2; weak D call: TRBD1 (5 bases). V was cut by 8 bases and J by 13 bases, with 23 bases left in between. This CDR3 spans 13 amino acids. Germline V gene sequence: CDR1 WSHSY, CDR2 SAAADI. This CDR3 is CASAREDHGYCTF. Written as DNA, the CDR3 is TGCGCCAGCGCCAGGGAAGACCATGGCTACTGCACCTTC.

The chain combines TRBV7-2 with TRBJ2-1; D may be TRBD1 (6 bases). This CDR3 is built from 19 residues. Trimming took off 3 bases at V and 3 bases at J, with 24 bases between the two ends. The germline CDR1 and CDR2 sequences are SGHTA and FQGNSA. CDR3 sequence: CASSFPNLLTGGFYNEQFF. The CDR3 region has the DNA TGTGCCAGCAGCTTCCCCAACCTTTTGACAGGAGGCTTCTACAATGAGCAGTTCTTC. Drawing the rest from reference TRBV7-2 and TRBJ2-1, the complete variable domain is GAGVSQSPSNKVTEKGKDVELRCDPISGHTALYWYRQSLGQGLEFLIYFQGNSAPDKSGLPSDRFSAERTGGSVSTLTIQRTQQEDSAVYLCASSFPNLLTGGFYNEQFFGPGTRLTVL.

A single count supports this clone. This chain links TRBV19 with TRBJ1-5, with 8 bases matching TRBD1. The germline CDR1 and CDR2 sequences are LNHDA and SQIVND (reference sequence). The CDR3 is made up of 16 amino acids. The V gene end was trimmed by 9 bases and the J gene end by 0 bases; junction bases not matched to a gene: 10. The CDR3 region has the DNA TGTGCCAGCTCCGGGACAGGTGCTTATAGCAATCAGCCCCAGCATTTT. This encodes CASSGTGAYSNQPQHF.

The V and J genes are TRBV9 and TRBJ2-1, with D possibly being TRBD2 (5 bases). Trimming took 0 bases from V and 7 from J, leaving 11 bases between them. Germline CDR1 SGDLS, CDR2 YYNGEE. The CDR3 runs 14 residues. The CDR3 spells CASSVVGVGNEQFF. The CDR3 DNA is TGTGCCAGCAGCGTAGTGGGAGTGGGGAATGAGCAGTTCTTC.

This sequence joins TRBV27 and TRBJ1-1; possibly TRBD1 for D (6 bases). In germline, CDR1 is MNHEY, CDR2 SMNVEV (reference sequence). V was cut by 5 bases and J by 2 bases, with 12 bases left in between. This CDR3 has 14 residues. CDR3 sequence: CASSPGTLNTEAFF. The CDR3 nucleotides are TGTGCCAGCAGTCCAGGGACACTCAACACTGAAGCTTTCTTT.

The V call is TRBV2, the J call TRBJ2-3; 9 nucleotides match TRBD2. Germline lookup yields CDR1 SNHLY and CDR2 FYNNEI. After removal of 5 bases from V and 3 bases from J, the junction contained 6 bases not matched to a gene. The CDR3 sequence is 15 residues long. The CDR3 nucleotides read TGTGCCAGCAGTAGTAGCGGGAGAGGTACAGATACGCAGTATTTT. Its translation: CASSSSGRGTDTQYF.